The TCR beta chain under discussion was sequenced for a study of CD8 T cells in Susac syndrome. The RNA, roughly 0.45 to 1 ug, was put through reverse transcription using random hexamers. Across 54 Vbeta and 13 Jbeta, immunoSEQ multiplex PCR amplified TCR beta CDR3. MiXCR, applied by TCRdb to the immunoSEQ multiplex PCR reads, yields one record per CDR3 protein. The table records around 130,000 distinct CDR3 sequences, roughly 94% of them present only once. This CDR3 comprises 13 residues. Germline lookup yields CDR1 MNHNS and CDR2 SASEGT. V lost 7 bases and J 7 bases, leaving 17 bases between the germline ends. Each multiple sclerosis control was a treatment-naive patient with relapsing-remitting disease that was either stable or active. While CD8+ and CD4+ T cells were isolated negatively, TEMRA cells were enriched by FACS.

The clonotype comes from a human donor with multiple sclerosis. Sample: CD4+ T cells from PBMCs. The rearrangement joins TRBV6-1 to TRBJ2-7; TRBD1 might be the D (6 bases). The CDR3 sequence: CASKDQGPWEQYF. The CDR3 region has the DNA TGTGCCAGCAAGGACCAGGGGCCTTGGGAGCAGTACTTC.